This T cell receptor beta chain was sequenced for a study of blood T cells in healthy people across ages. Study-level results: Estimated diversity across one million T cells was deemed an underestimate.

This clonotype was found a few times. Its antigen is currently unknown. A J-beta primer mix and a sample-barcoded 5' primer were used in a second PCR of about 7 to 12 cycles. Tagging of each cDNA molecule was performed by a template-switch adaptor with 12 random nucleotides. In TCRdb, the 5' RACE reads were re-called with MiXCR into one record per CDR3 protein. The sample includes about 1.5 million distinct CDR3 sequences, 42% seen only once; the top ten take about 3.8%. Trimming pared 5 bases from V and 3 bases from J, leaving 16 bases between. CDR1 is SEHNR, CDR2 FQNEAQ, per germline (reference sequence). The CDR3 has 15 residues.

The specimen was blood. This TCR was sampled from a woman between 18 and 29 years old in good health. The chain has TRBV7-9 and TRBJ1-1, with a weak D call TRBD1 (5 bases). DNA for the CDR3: TGTGCCAGCAGCCGACAGCGGGTGCAAGACACTGAAGCTTTCTTT. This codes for CASSRQRVQDTEAFF.